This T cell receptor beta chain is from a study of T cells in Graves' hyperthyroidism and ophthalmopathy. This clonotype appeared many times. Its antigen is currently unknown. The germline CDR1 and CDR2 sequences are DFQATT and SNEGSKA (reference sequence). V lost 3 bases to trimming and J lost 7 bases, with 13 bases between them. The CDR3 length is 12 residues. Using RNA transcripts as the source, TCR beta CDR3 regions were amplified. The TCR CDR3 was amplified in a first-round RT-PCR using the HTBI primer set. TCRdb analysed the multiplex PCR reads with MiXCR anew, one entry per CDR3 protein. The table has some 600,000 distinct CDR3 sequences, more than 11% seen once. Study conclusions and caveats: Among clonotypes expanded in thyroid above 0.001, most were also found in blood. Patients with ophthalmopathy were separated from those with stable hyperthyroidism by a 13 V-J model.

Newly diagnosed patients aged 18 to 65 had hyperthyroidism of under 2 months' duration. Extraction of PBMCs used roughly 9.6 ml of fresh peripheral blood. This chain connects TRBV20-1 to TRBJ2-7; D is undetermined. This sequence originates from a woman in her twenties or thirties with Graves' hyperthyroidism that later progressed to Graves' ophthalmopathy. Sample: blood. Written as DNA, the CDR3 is TGCAGTGCTAGTCCTACCGGTCGGGAGCAGTACTTC. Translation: CSASPTGREQYF.